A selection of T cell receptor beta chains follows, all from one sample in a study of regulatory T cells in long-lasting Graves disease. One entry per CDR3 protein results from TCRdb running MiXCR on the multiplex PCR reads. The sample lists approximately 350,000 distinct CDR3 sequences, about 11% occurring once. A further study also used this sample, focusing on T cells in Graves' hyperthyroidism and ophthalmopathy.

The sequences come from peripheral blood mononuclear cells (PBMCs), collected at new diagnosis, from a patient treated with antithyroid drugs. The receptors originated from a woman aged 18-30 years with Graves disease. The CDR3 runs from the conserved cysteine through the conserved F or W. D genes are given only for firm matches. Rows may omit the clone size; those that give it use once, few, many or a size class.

TGTGCCAGCAGTGAAGAGGGTACCGGCTCCTACGAGCAGTACTTC	CASSEEGTGSYEQYF	.	TRBV6-1	TRBJ2-7	many
TGTGCCAGCAGCTTAGGTTATAGGACTAGCGGGGGGAGGTCAGATACGCAGTATTTT	CASSLGYRTSGGRSDTQYF	TRBD2	TRBV11-2	TRBJ2-3	many
TGTGCCAGCAGTGAAGGCTGGGGCGGCTACACCTTC	CASSEGWGGYTF	.	TRBV25-1	TRBJ1-2	few
TGTGCCAGCAGTGAGCCTGAAGGAAACACCATATATTTT	CASSEPEGNTIYF	.	TRBV6-1	TRBJ1-3	.
TGTGCCAGCAGCCGAGGATTTGGGGGCACAGATACGCAGTATTTT	CASSRGFGGTDTQYF	.	TRBV7-9	TRBJ2-3	many
TGCGCCAGCAGGTATTTGGCGGGACCCACAGATACGCAGTATTTT	CASRYLAGPTDTQYF	.	TRBV5-1	TRBJ2-3	many
TGCGCCAGCAGCCAAGATGTTCAGGCTTCCCGAGGGGTCCAGTACTTC	CASSQDVQASRGVQYF	.	TRBV4-3	TRBJ2-5	many
TGTGCCAGTCACCCTGGCGGGGGTAGCGGCACCGGGGAGCTGTTTTTT	CASHPGGGSGTGELFF	TRBD2	TRBV19	TRBJ2-2	.
TGTGCCAGCAGCGTCGAAGGGACTGGGGCCAACGTCCTGACTTTC	CASSVEGTGANVLTF	.	TRBV9	TRBJ2-6	few
TGTGCCAGCACGACAGGGAACACCGGGGAGCTGTTTTTT	CASTTGNTGELFF	.	TRBV28	TRBJ2-2	many
TGCGCCAGCAGCATCGGGACCACGTCCCCAGAGACCCAGTACTTC	CASSIGTTSPETQYF	.	TRBV5-1	TRBJ2-5	many
TGTGCCAGCAGCTCGGGACCGTCTTCTGGCTCCTACAATGAGCAGTTCTTC	CASSSGPSSGSYNEQFF	.	TRBV7-3	TRBJ2-1	many
TGTGCCAGCAGTTACGCGGTGAACACTGAAGCTTTCTTT	CASSYAVNTEAFF	.	TRBV6-5	TRBJ1-1	many
TGTGCCAGCAGCGTGGGAAGGGTGGATGAAAAACTGTTTTTT	CASSVGRVDEKLFF	.	TRBV9	TRBJ1-4	.
TGCAGTGCTAGCACCGGGACAGGGGAACAGCCCCAGCATTTT	CSASTGTGEQPQHF	TRBD1	TRBV20-1	TRBJ1-5	many
TGTGCCAGCAGTCCTTCTGGGGCACCAACCGGGGAGCTGTTTTTT	CASSPSGAPTGELFF	.	TRBV12-3/TRBV12-4	TRBJ2-2	many
TGTGCCAGCAGCTTAGAGTTGCGGGACGGTGAGCAGTACTTC	CASSLELRDGEQYF	.	TRBV7-2	TRBJ2-7	many
TGTGCCAGCAGCCAAGTATCGGGGCTATCCTACAATGAGCAGTTCTTC	CASSQVSGLSYNEQFF	.	TRBV3-1	TRBJ2-1	many
TGCAGTGCTAGAGAAACAGGCCTTCCGCCCCAGCATTTT	CSARETGLPPQHF	.	TRBV20-1	TRBJ1-5	.
TGTGCCAGCAGAACACAGGGCGGCTCTGGAAACACCATATATTTT	CASRTQGGSGNTIYF	.	TRBV12-3/TRBV12-4	TRBJ1-3	many
TGTGCCAGCACTCCGACAGGCCCAATCCCGAGCTCCTACAATGAGCAGTTCTTC	CASTPTGPIPSSYNEQFF	.	TRBV28	TRBJ2-1	many
TGTGCCAGCAGTGTCGGGGTTAGAGAGAAACTGTTTTTT	CASSVGVREKLFF	.	TRBV2	TRBJ1-4	many
TGTGCCAGCAGTTCGAGGACTATTACGGAGACCCAGTACTTC	CASSSRTITETQYF	.	TRBV6-2/TRBV6-3	TRBJ2-5	many
TGTGCCAGCAGCCAAGACAGGGGGCGATTAGGGCAGTTCTTC	CASSQDRGRLGQFF	TRBD1	TRBV14	TRBJ2-1	many
TGTGCCAGCAGACAGGGCACCGGGGAGCTGTTTTTT	CASRQGTGELFF	.	TRBV6-1	TRBJ2-2	many
TGTGCCAGCAGTGAAATTTCTGGTGGCGAGACCCAGTACTTC	CASSEISGGETQYF	.	TRBV2	TRBJ2-5	many
TGTGCCAGCAGTTACGGCGGACTCTATGGCTACACCTTC	CASSYGGLYGYTF	.	TRBV6-5	TRBJ1-2	many
TGTGCAGTGGGAGGGGCCGGGGAGCTGTTTTTT	CAVGGAGELFF	TRBD2	TRBV27	TRBJ2-2	.
TGTGCCAGCAGCTTGGGCCCGGCCACTGAAGCTTTCTTT	CASSLGPATEAFF	.	TRBV7-3	TRBJ1-1	many
TGTGCCACCAGTGACGGGGGGTTGACTAGCGGGGGCCCCCCCACAGATACGCAGTATTTT	CATSDGGLTSGGPPTDTQYF	TRBD2	TRBV24-1	TRBJ2-3	many
TGCAGTGTTAACAATCTGGGACCTCGGGGCGAGCAGTACTTC	CSVNNLGPRGEQYF	.	TRBV20-1	TRBJ2-7	few
TGTGCCAGCAGTTTACAGACACCGAACACTGAAGCTTTCTTT	CASSLQTPNTEAFF	.	TRBV28	TRBJ1-1	many
TGTGCCAGCAGGGGGCTAGCGGGGAGCACCGGGGAGCTGTTTTTT	CASRGLAGSTGELFF	TRBD2	TRBV2	TRBJ2-2	.
TGTGCCAGCAGCCCGAGCCTCGATGCAGGATATGGCTACACCTTC	CASSPSLDAGYGYTF	.	TRBV7-9	TRBJ1-2	.
TGCGCCAGCAGCCTTCCAGGACAGGGTGGCTACACCTTC	CASSLPGQGGYTF	TRBD1	TRBV4-1	TRBJ1-2	few
TGCAGTGCTAGAGATCGAGTAGCGGCGAACACCGGGGAGCTGTTTTTT	CSARDRVAANTGELFF	.	TRBV20-1	TRBJ2-2	.
TGCGCCAGCAGCCTACAGAACCGTTCGGGGGAAAGACTGTTTTTT	CASSLQNRSGERLFF	.	TRBV4-3	TRBJ1-4	few
TGTGCCAGCTCACACTACAACCGGGGACAACAAGAGACCCAGTACTTC	CASSHYNRGQQETQYF	.	TRBV18	TRBJ2-5	.
TGCGCCAGCAGCCTAGCGGGATCCCGGATCGAGCAGTACTTC	CASSLAGSRIEQYF	TRBD2	TRBV5-1	TRBJ2-7	many
TGTGCCAGCAGCTTAGCGCGAGAGGCTTTTGAAGCTTTCTTT	CASSLAREAFEAFF	.	TRBV7-2	TRBJ1-1	.
TGTGCCAGCAGCTTGGGACTAGCGGGTAAAGATACGCAGTATTTT	CASSLGLAGKDTQYF	TRBD2	TRBV5-4	TRBJ2-3	.
TGTGCCAGTAGGCGGACGGAGGAGCACTATGGCTACACCTTC	CASRRTEEHYGYTF	.	TRBV19	TRBJ1-2	few
TGTGCCGCAGGGCCTCAACGGACCCAGACTAGCGGGGGGCGGGTTGAGCAGTTCTTC	CAAGPQRTQTSGGRVEQFF	TRBD2	TRBV27	TRBJ2-1	many
TGTGCCAGCAGTATACCGGGACTAGGTCCATTGAATGAGCAGTTCTTC	CASSIPGLGPLNEQFF	TRBD2	TRBV14	TRBJ2-1	.
TGTGTCAGCTCACCTCTGGGGGTGTTAGGTCAGCCCCAGCATTTT	CVSSPLGVLGQPQHF	.	TRBV18	TRBJ1-5	many
TGTGCCAGCAGCGCACCCCTCGCCGGGGAGCTGTTTTTT	CASSAPLAGELFF	.	TRBV7-3	TRBJ2-2	many
TGCAGTGCTAGGAGGGACAGCTCAATTGAAGCTTTCTTT	CSARRDSSIEAFF	TRBD1	TRBV20-1	TRBJ1-1	.
TGTGCCAGCAAATTACAAGACTCTGGGGCCAACGTCCTGACTTTC	CASKLQDSGANVLTF	.	TRBV6-1	TRBJ2-6	many
TGCGCCAGCAGTCGAATCCGACGAGGTACGCAGTATTTT	CASSRIRRGTQYF	.	TRBV4-1	TRBJ2-3	.
TGCGCCAGCAGCTTGGATCTTTGGGACAGGGGGCCACAAAGGGAGACCCAGTACTTC	CASSLDLWDRGPQRETQYF	TRBD1	TRBV5-1	TRBJ2-5	.
TGTGCCAGCAGCTTTAGCGGGAAAGGCGGGGAGCTGTTTTTT	CASSFSGKGGELFF	TRBD2	TRBV28	TRBJ2-2	many
TGTGCCAGCAGTAGTTGGAGGCAACTCATGAACACTGAAGCTTTCTTT	CASSSWRQLMNTEAFF	.	TRBV6-1	TRBJ1-1	.
TGTGCCAGCAGACAAGGACAGTCCTACGAGCAGTACTTC	CASRQGQSYEQYF	.	TRBV12-3/TRBV12-4	TRBJ2-7	many
TGCGCCAGCAGCTTGGCCCTGAGCGGCGGACGTCCCAATGAGCAGTTCTTC	CASSLALSGGRPNEQFF	.	TRBV5-1	TRBJ2-1	many
TGTGCCAGTAGTATCTGGACGGGCAATAGCAATCAGCCCCAGCATTTT	CASSIWTGNSNQPQHF	.	TRBV19	TRBJ1-5	.
TGTGCCAGCAGCGTAGTTCTCAACACTGAAGCTTTCTTT	CASSVVLNTEAFF	.	TRBV9	TRBJ1-1	many
TGTGCCATCAGTGGGGTTGACCAAGAGACCCAGTACTTC	CAISGVDQETQYF	.	TRBV10-3	TRBJ2-5	.
TGCGCCAGCAGCTTGAACCAACCGTACACAGATACGCAGTATTTT	CASSLNQPYTDTQYF	.	TRBV5-1	TRBJ2-3	many
TGCGCCAGCAGCCCAGAAGGCGCTAGCGGGAACGAGCAGTACTTC	CASSPEGASGNEQYF	TRBD2	TRBV4-3	TRBJ2-7	.